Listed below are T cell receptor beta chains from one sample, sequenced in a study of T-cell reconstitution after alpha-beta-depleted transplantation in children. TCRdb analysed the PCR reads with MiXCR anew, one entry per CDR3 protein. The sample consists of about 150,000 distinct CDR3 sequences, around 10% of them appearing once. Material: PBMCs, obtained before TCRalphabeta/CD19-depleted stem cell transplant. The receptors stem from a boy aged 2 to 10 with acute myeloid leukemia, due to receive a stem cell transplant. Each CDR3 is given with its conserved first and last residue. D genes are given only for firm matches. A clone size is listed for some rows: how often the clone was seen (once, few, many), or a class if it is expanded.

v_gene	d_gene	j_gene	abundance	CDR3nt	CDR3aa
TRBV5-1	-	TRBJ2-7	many	TGCGCCAGCAGCTTGGCGTCTGGGACGCCTTCCTACGAGCAGTACTTC	CASSLASGTPSYEQYF
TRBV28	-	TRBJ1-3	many	TGTGCCAGCAGCCAAACCTCGTACATCTCTGGAAACACCATATATTTT	CASSQTSYISGNTIYF
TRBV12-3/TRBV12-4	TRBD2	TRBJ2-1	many	TGTGCCAGCAGGCCTAGCGGGAGGGCCTACAATGAGCAGTTCTTC	CASRPSGRAYNEQFF
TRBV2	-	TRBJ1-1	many	TGTGCCAGCAGTGAGGTTGAAGCTTTCTTT	CASSEVEAFF
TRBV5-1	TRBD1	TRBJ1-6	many	TGCGCCAGCAGCTTGGGGGGACAGGGGAACTCACCCCTCCACTTT	CASSLGGQGNSPLHF
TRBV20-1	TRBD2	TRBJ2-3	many	TGCAGTGCTAGGGAGACTAGCGGGATAGCAGATACGCAGTATTTT	CSARETSGIADTQYF
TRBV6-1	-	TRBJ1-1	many	TGTGCCAGCAGAAGGGGATATAGGAACACTGAAGCTTTCTTT	CASRRGYRNTEAFF
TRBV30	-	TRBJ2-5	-	TGTGCCTGGAGTAAATTGTTCGCAGGGGTAGAGACCCAGTACTTC	CAWSKLFAGVETQYF
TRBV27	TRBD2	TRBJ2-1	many	TGTGCCAGCAGTTTTACATGGGGGGGACCCAATGAGCAGTTCTTC	CASSFTWGGPNEQFF
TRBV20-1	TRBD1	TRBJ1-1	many	TGCAGTGCCACAGGGGGAACGTTGAACACTGAAGCTTTCTTT	CSATGGTLNTEAFF
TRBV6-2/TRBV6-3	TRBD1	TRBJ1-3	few	TGTGCCAGCACCGACCCCGGGACAGACTCTGGAAACACCATATATTTT	CASTDPGTDSGNTIYF
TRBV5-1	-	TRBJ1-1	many	TGCGCCAGCAGCCCAGTCCAGGGGTTGAGCACTGAAGCTTTCTTT	CASSPVQGLSTEAFF
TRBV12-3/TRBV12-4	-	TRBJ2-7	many	TGTGCCAGCAGTTTGGTAGGCGGGGCCGAACGCTCCTACGAGCAGTACTTC	CASSLVGGAERSYEQYF
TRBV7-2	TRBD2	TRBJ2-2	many	TGTGCCAGCAGCTCTGGGACTAGCGGGAGGGAGCTGTTTTTT	CASSSGTSGRELFF
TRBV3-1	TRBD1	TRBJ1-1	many	TGTGCCAGCAGCCCCGGACAGGGAAGAAGAGCTTTCTTT	CASSPGQGRRAFF
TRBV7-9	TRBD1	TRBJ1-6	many	TGTGCCAGCAGCTTTTCAGGGGGGGGATCACCCCTCCACTTT	CASSFSGGGSPLHF
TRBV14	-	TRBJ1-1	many	TGTGCCAGCAGCCAAGATTTCGGGGGTCTTGAAGCTTTCTTT	CASSQDFGGLEAFF
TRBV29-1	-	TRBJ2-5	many	TGCAGCGTTGAATCGGGGGAGTACCAAGAGACCCAGTACTTC	CSVESGEYQETQYF
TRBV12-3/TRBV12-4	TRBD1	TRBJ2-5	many	TGTGCCAGCAGTTTCCCGGACAGGGGGCTAACCCAAGAGACCCAGTACTTC	CASSFPDRGLTQETQYF
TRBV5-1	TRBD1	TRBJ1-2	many	TGCGCCAGCAGCTCGGAACCTCCGGGACAGGGCTTCTACACCTTC	CASSSEPPGQGFYTF
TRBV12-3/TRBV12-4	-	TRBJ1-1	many	TGTGCCAGCAGTCCCCGGCGAGGGAACACTGAAGCTTTCTTT	CASSPRRGNTEAFF
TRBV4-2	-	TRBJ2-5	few	TGTGCCAGCAGCCCCGGGCTCATGACCAACCAAGAGACCCAGTACTTC	CASSPGLMTNQETQYF
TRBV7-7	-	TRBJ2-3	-	TGTGCTAGCAGCTTTTTACCGTCAGATACGCAGTATTTT	CASSFLPSDTQYF
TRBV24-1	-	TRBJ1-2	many	TGTGCCACCAGTGATTTACAGGGTAACTATGGCTACACCTTC	CATSDLQGNYGYTF
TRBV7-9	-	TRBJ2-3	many	TGTGCCAGCAGCAGTGACTGGTCAGATACGCAGTATTTT	CASSSDWSDTQYF
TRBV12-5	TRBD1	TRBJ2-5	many	TGTGCTAGTGGTTTGAGGACAGGCCGTCAAGAGACCCAGTACTTC	CASGLRTGRQETQYF
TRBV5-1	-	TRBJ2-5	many	TGCGCCAGCAGCCCGCTAGGGCTGGGGCCAGAGACCCAGTACTTC	CASSPLGLGPETQYF
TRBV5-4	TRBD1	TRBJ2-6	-	TGTGCCAGCACCCTAAGGACAGGGTTACTTACTGGGGCCAACGTCCTGACTTTC	CASTLRTGLLTGANVLTF
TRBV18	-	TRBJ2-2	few	TGTGCCAGCTCACCAGGCGACACCGGGGAGCTGTTTTTT	CASSPGDTGELFF
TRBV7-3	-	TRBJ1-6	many	TGTGCCAGCAGCTTAAGGTCCGGCAGTAATTCACCCCTCCACTTT	CASSLRSGSNSPLHF
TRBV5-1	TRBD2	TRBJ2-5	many	TGCGCCAGCAGGCCGGGGGGGCTGGATGGAGAGACCCAGTACTTC	CASRPGGLDGETQYF
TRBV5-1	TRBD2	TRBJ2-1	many	TGCGCCAGCAGCTTGGAAGCGGGAGGGAATGAGCAGTTCTTC	CASSLEAGGNEQFF
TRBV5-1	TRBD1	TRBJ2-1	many	TGCGCCAGCAGCTTGGTTGGGACAGGGGGTTACAATGAGCAGTTCTTC	CASSLVGTGGYNEQFF
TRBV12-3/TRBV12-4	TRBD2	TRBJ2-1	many	TGTGCCAGCATCGGCAGCGGGAGGCTCAATGAGCAGTTCTTC	CASIGSGRLNEQFF
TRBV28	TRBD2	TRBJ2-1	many	TGTGCCAGCAGTTCGCCCGGGACTAGCGGGATCTATGAGCAGTTCTTC	CASSSPGTSGIYEQFF
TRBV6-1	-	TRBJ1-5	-	TGTGCCAGCAGTGCACCAGGGGTCCGGAATCAGCCCCAGCATTTT	CASSAPGVRNQPQHF
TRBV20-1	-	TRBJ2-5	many	TGCAGTGCTAGACGGGCGGGGCCCCAGTACTTC	CSARRAGPQYF
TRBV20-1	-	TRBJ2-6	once	TGCTGTGCTAGACCCGTGGGGGGAGGATCCTCTGGGGCCAACGTCCTGACTTTC	CCARPVGGGSSGANVLTF
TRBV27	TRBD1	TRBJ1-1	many	TGTGCCAGCAGTTTATCCTGGACAGGGGGCGGTGAAGCTTTCTTT	CASSLSWTGGGEAFF
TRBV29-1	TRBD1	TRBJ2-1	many	TGCAGCGTTGAAGAATTAGGACAGGCAGGCTACAATGAGCAGTTCTTC	CSVEELGQAGYNEQFF
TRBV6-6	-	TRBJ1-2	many	TGTGCCAGCAGCCTCAGGGACAATGGCTACACCTTC	CASSLRDNGYTF
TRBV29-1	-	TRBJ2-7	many	TGCAGCGTTGAAAGCAGCACCTACGAGCAGTACTTC	CSVESSTYEQYF
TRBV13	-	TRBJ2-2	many	TGTGCCAGCAGCTTAGCGGAAAACACCGGGGAGCTGTTTTTT	CASSLAENTGELFF
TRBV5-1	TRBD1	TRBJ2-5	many	TGCGCCAGCAGCACGGGACAGGGTAGGGAGACCCAGTACTTC	CASSTGQGRETQYF
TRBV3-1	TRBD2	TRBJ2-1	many	TGTGCCAGCCAATGGGGAGCGGGAGACTACAATGAGCAGTTCTTC	CASQWGAGDYNEQFF
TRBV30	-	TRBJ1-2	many	TGTGCCTGGATTGGTAAAACAGGGAATGGCTACACCTTC	CAWIGKTGNGYTF